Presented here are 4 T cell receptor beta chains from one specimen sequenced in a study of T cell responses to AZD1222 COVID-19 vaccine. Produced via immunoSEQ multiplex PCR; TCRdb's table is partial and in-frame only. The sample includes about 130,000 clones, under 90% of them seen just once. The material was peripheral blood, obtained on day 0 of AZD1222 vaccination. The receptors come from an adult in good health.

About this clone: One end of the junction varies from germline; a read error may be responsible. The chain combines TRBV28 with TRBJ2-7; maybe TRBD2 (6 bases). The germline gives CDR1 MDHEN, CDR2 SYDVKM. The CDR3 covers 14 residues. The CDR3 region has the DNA TGTGCCGGCAGACCTCCGGGACTTTCGGGGGAGCAGTACTTC. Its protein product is CAGRPPGLSGEQYF.

The CDR3 coding sequence is TGTGCCAGCAGCGATGTAACAAGGAGCTCCTACGAGCAGTACTTC. Its translation is CASSDVTRSSYEQYF. This chain joins TRBV7-9 and TRBJ2-7; D gene unclear. CDR3 size: 15 residues. Germline V gene sequence: CDR1 SEHNR, CDR2 FQNEAQ (reference sequence). Trimming took off 5 bases at V and 0 bases at J, with 14 bases between the two ends.

CDR3 sequence: CASSPSGDKREKLFF. Written as DNA, the CDR3 is TGTGCCAGCAGCCCCTCAGGGGATAAGCGTGAAAAACTGTTTTTT. The V call is TRBV9, the J call TRBJ1-4, with D possibly being TRBD1 (6 bases). Germline CDR1 SGDLS, CDR2 YYNGEE. The CDR3 length is 15 residues. V lost 4 bases to trimming and J lost 7 bases, with 17 bases between them.

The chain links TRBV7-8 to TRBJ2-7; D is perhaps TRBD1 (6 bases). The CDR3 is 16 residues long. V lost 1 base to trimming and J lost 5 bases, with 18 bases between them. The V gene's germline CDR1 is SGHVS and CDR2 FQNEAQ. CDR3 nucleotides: TGTGCCAGCAGCTTAGTAGAGCAGGGGCTCGGGGACGAGCAGTACTTC. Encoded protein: CASSLVEQGLGDEQYF. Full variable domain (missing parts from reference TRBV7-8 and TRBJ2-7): GAGVSQSPRYKVAKRGQDVALRCDPISGHVSLFWYQQALGQGPEFLTYFQNEAQLDKSGLPSDRFFAERPEGSVSTLKIQRTQQEDSAVYLCASSLVEQGLGDEQYFGPGTRLTVT.